These 27 T cell receptor beta chains share one sample of origin, sequenced in a study of blood T cell repertoires in COVID-19. The assay was immunoSEQ multiplex PCR, and TCRdb's table has in-frame clones only and misses some. The sample holds around 290,000 clones, 90% seen once. Specimen: PBMCs or T cells enriched from blood (not recorded which). These receptors were taken from a young woman who had recovered from COVID-19.

V is TRBV9 and J is TRBJ2-3, with 7 positions matching TRBD1. V lost 4 bases and J lost 3; bases outside the gene matches: 11. Germline lookup yields CDR1 SGDLS and CDR2 YYNGEE. The CDR3 length is 16 residues. The CDR3: CASSKHRGHGTDTQYF. Written as DNA, the CDR3 is TGTGCCAGCAGCAAACACAGGGGTCATGGAACAGATACGCAGTATTTT.

The CDR3 loop reads CASSFPSDRVENEQFF. CDR3 sequence (DNA): TGTGCCAGCAGCTTTCCCTCGGACAGGGTAGAGAATGAGCAGTTCTTC. The chain combines TRBV6-2 or TRBV6-3 with TRBJ2-1; TRBD1 matches at 8 bases. Germline V lookup: CDR1 MNHEY, CDR2 SVGEGT. The CDR3 has 16 residues. The junction had 14 bases not matched to a gene; V was cut back by 6 bases and J by 7 bases.

This chain joins TRBV4-1 and TRBJ1-2; maybe TRBD1 (5 bases). The germline V gene encodes CDR1 MGHRA and CDR2 YSYEKL. The CDR3 contains 16 residues. Trimming removed 4 bases at V and 2 bases at J, with 17 bases between. This chain's CDR3 is CASSPAEPRANYGYTF. In DNA form, the CDR3 reads TGCGCCAGCAGCCCAGCAGAACCCAGGGCAAACTATGGCTACACCTTC.

The V gene is TRBV27, the J gene TRBJ2-7; TRBD1 matches 8 bases. V shed 5 bases and J 3 bases; nucleotides not matched to a gene: 6. The CDR3 spans 14 residues. CDR1 MNHEY and CDR2 SMNVEV come from the germline V gene (reference sequence). CDR3 nucleotides: TGTGCCAGCAGTCCCGACAGGGGAAACTACGAGCAGTACTTC. Translation: CASSPDRGNYEQYF.

This clone was seen only once. The V call is TRBV9, the J call TRBJ2-1, with 8 bases fitting TRBD2. Germline V lookup: CDR1 SGDLS, CDR2 YYNGEE. V shed 0 bases and J 6 bases; nucleotides not matched to a gene: 5. The CDR3 extends over 15 amino acids. CDR3 in amino acids: CASSVVSGSSNEQFF. The CDR3 DNA reads TGTGCCAGCAGCGTAGTAAGCGGGAGCTCCAATGAGCAGTTCTTC.

CDR3 protein: CASRATSGRVIEQFF. Here the CDR3 DNA reads TGTGCCAGCAGAGCAACTAGCGGGAGAGTGATTGAGCAGTTCTTC. V usage is TRBV6-5 and J usage is TRBJ2-1, with 11 positions matching TRBD2. J lost 9 bases, V lost 6 bases, and 10 bases had no gene match. The germline V gene encodes CDR1 MNHEY and CDR2 SVGAGI. The CDR3 runs to 15 residues.

This clone has just a few counts. The chain is built from TRBV28 and TRBJ1-5; 7 bases fit TRBD1. Unmatched junction bases numbered 3, after V lost 7 bases and J lost 0 bases. The CDR3 sequence is 14 residues long. In germline, CDR1 is MDHEN, CDR2 SYDVKM. The chain's CDR3 is CASTQGGSNQPQHF. The CDR3 nucleotides are TGTGCCAGCACCCAGGGGGGTAGCAATCAGCCCCAGCATTTT.

The CDR3 DNA follows: TGTGCCAGCAGTGGGATGGGGGCGGGAGGATTCAATGAGCAGTTCTTC. Translated: CASSGMGAGGFNEQFF. The gene calls are TRBV6-1 and TRBJ2-1; 8 bases are a match to TRBD2. Germline CDR1 reads MNHNS; CDR2 reads SASEGT. The junction had 11 bases not matched to a gene; V was cut back by 4 bases and J by 6 bases. This CDR3 region has 16 residues.

CDR3 region: CASSNREGAIYEQYF. DNA of the CDR3: TGTGCCAGCAGTAATAGGGAGGGAGCGATCTACGAGCAGTACTTC. The genes are TRBV6-4 and TRBJ2-7; the match to TRBD2 covers 7 bases. CDR1 MRHNA and CDR2 SNTAGT come from the germline V gene. The CDR3 runs to 15 residues. The junction had 10 bases not matched to a gene; V was cut back by 5 bases and J by 3 bases.

V is TRBV10-2 and J is TRBJ1-1; D unresolved. V lost 2 bases, J lost 8 bases, and 6 bases lay in between. The CDR3 is 11 amino acids. Looked up from germline, CDR1 is WSHSY and CDR2 is SAAADI. CDR3: CASSEMGEAFF. DNA for the CDR3: TGCGCCAGCAGTGAGATGGGCGAAGCTTTCTTT.

V gene TRBV28 combines with J gene TRBJ2-2; 9 bases align to TRBD2. This CDR3 region has 18 residues. The trim removed 5 bases at V and 5 bases at J, leaving 15 bases unmatched. Germline V CDR1 and CDR2: MDHEN, SYDVKM. The CDR3 reads CASSTEALSGRSTGELFF. The CDR3 region has the DNA TGTGCCAGCAGTACTGAAGCTCTCAGCGGGAGGTCTACCGGGGAGCTGTTTTTT.

The chain employs TRBV28 and TRBJ1-6; TRBD1 aligns across 8 bases. Germline CDR1 MDHEN, CDR2 SYDVKM. This CDR3 contains 15 residues. V lost 3 bases, J lost 9 bases, and 7 bases stayed unmatched. The CDR3 DNA reads as TGTGCCAGCAGTTTTCAGACAGGGGAAGGTTCACCCCTCCACTTT. It yields the protein CASSFQTGEGSPLHF.

The chain links TRBV28 to TRBJ1-6, with 7 bases identical to TRBD1. Germline trimming cut 2 bases from V and 4 bases from J; bases unmatched to any gene: 2. The germline gives CDR1 MDHEN, CDR2 SYDVKM. The CDR3 extends over 15 amino acids. This chain's CDR3 is CASSLEGAYNSPLHF. The DNA for the CDR3 is TGTGCCAGCAGTTTAGAGGGGGCGTATAATTCACCCCTCCACTTT. Using reference TRBV28 and TRBJ1-6 for the parts outside the CDR3, the full variable domain is DVKVTQSSRYLVKRTGEKVFLECVQDMDHENMFWYRQDPGLGLRLIYFSYDVKMKEKGDIPEGYSVSREKKERFSLILESASTNQTSMYLCASSLEGAYNSPLHFGNGTRLTVT.

This chain links TRBV4-3 with TRBJ1-3; D is uncertain. V dropped 2 bases and J dropped 0 bases, with 5 bases sitting between them. CDR1 LGHNA and CDR2 YSLEER come from the germline V gene. This CDR3 comprises 14 residues. The CDR3: CASSQTSSGNTIYF. The CDR3 region has the DNA TGCGCCAGCAGCCAAACGAGCTCTGGAAACACCATATATTTT.

The rearrangement joins TRBV24-1 to TRBJ2-3; tentatively, D is TRBD2 (6 bases). Germline CDR1 and CDR2: KGHDR and SFDVKD. The V end lost 1 base, the J end lost 1 base, and 11 bases lay between the germline ends. This CDR3 has 16 residues. The CDR3 DNA reads as TGTGCCACCAGTGATTTCGGCAGGGAGGGCACAGATACGCAGTATTTT. Amino acid sequence: CATSDFGREGTDTQYF.

V is TRBV4-3 and J is TRBJ1-4; a weak D match, TRBD1 (6 bases). Germline V lookup: CDR1 LGHNA, CDR2 YSLEER. The length of the CDR3 is 15 residues. V lost 0 bases and J lost 5, with 10 bases in between. Here the CDR3 reads CASSQDAGVNEKLFF. The CDR3 nucleotides are TGCGCCAGCAGCCAAGATGCAGGGGTCAATGAAAAACTGTTTTTT.

The rearrangement joins TRBV24-1 to TRBJ2-1; TRBD2 matches 14 bases. The CDR3 length is 18 residues. Germline V gives CDR1 KGHDR, CDR2 SFDVKD. V lost 9 bases to trimming and J lost 7 bases; unmatched junction nucleotides: 16. The CDR3: CATGGVSGTSGSGNEQFF. The CDR3 bases are TGTGCCACCGGAGGAGTTTCCGGGACTAGCGGGAGCGGGAATGAGCAGTTCTTC.

The chain has TRBV3-1 (or the pseudogene TRBV3-2) and TRBJ2-7, with D uncertain. The ends were cut back, 4 bases at V and 7 bases at J, with 11 bases in the middle. The germline gives CDR1 LGHDT, CDR2 YNNKEL (reference sequence). The CDR3 extends over 12 amino acids. The CDR3 DNA reads as TGTGCCAGCAGCCCATACGAACGGGAGCAGTACTTC. As protein: CASSPYEREQYF.

The chain combines TRBV19 with TRBJ2-1; 7 nucleotides line up with TRBD2. Germline V gives CDR1 LNHDA, CDR2 SQIVND (reference sequence). The CDR3 length is 14 residues. V trimming: 6 bases; J trimming: 2 bases; junction bases outside the gene matches: 4. The CDR3 nucleotides are TGTGCCAGTAGGCAGCGGGGACCCTACAATGAGCAGTTCTTC. Translation gives CASRQRGPYNEQFF.

The chain couples TRBV7-2 to TRBJ2-1; 7 nucleotides agree with TRBD2. V gave up 0 bases and J gave up 9 bases; unmatched junction bases: 5. Per the germline V gene, CDR1 is SGHTA and CDR2 is FQGNSA. The CDR3 length is 14 residues. CDR3 amino acids: CASSLAGGPFEQFF. CDR3 bases: TGTGCCAGCAGCTTAGCGGGAGGGCCTTTTGAGCAGTTCTTC.

This clone was seen a handful of times. This chain uses TRBV30 with TRBJ1-1; 7 nucleotides match TRBD1. There are 13 residues in the CDR3. Looked up from germline, CDR1 is GTSNPN and CDR2 is SVGIG (reference sequence). V was clipped by 5 bases and J by 10 bases; unmatched bases: 13. The CDR3 nucleotides are TGTGCCTGGTACACAGGGGCGCAGGTGGGAGCTTTCTTT. As protein: CAWYTGAQVGAFF. Full variable domain (missing parts from reference TRBV30 and TRBJ1-1): SQTIHQWPATLVQPVGSPLSLECTVEGTSNPNLYWYRQAAGRGLQLLFYSVGIGQISSEVPQNLSASRPQDRQFILSSKKLLLSDSGFYLCAWYTGAQVGAFFGQGTRLTVV.

The V and J genes are TRBV28 and TRBJ1-2, with 7 bases fitting TRBD1. CDR3 length equals 15 residues. The germline V gene has CDR1 MDHEN and CDR2 SYDVKM. V lost 5 bases, J lost 5 bases, and 11 bases stayed unmatched. The CDR3 sequence: CASSQDRSWGYGYTF. The CDR3 region has the DNA TGTGCCAGCAGTCAGGACAGGTCTTGGGGATATGGCTACACCTTC.

This clone has just one count. The rearrangement uses TRBV30 and TRBJ1-5; D call uncertain. This CDR3 comprises 12 residues. Trimming took 0 bases from V and 4 from J, leaving 4 bases between them. Germline loops: CDR1 GTSNPN, CDR2 SVGIG (reference sequence). The CDR3 loop is CAWSVRNQPQHF. The CDR3, as DNA: TGTGCCTGGAGTGTACGGAATCAGCCCCAGCATTTT.

The chain recombines TRBV6-5 with TRBJ2-1, with 12 bases identical to TRBD2. V dropped 10 bases and J dropped 10; count of bases not matched to a gene: 8. Germline V gene sequence: CDR1 MNHEY, CDR2 SVGAGI. The CDR3 covers 13 residues. This CDR3 is CATRLAGEGEQFF. The DNA of the CDR3 is TGTGCCACCAGACTAGCGGGAGAGGGCGAGCAGTTCTTC.

V is TRBV19 and J is TRBJ2-7, with TRBD1 identical over 9 bases. The CDR3 has 14 amino acids. Germline trimming cut 6 bases from V and 5 bases from J; bases unmatched to any gene: 8. Looked up from germline, CDR1 is LNHDA and CDR2 is SQIVND (reference sequence). CDR3 DNA sequence: TGTGCCAGTAGAATGGGACAGGGCGTCAACGAGCAGTACTTC. As protein: CASRMGQGVNEQYF.

The chain is built from TRBV5-4 and TRBJ2-2; D unclear. CDR1 is SGHNT, CDR2 YYREEE, per germline (reference sequence). The CDR3 covers 14 residues. V was trimmed by 2 bases and J by 3 bases, leaving 8 bases between them. CDR3 residues: CASSLDQDTGELFF. Here the CDR3 DNA reads TGTGCCAGCAGCTTAGATCAGGACACCGGGGAGCTGTTTTTT.

The rearrangement links TRBV2 to TRBJ1-5, with TRBD1 matching 7 bases. The CDR3 is 17 residues long. The germline V gene encodes CDR1 SNHLY and CDR2 FYNNEI. The V segment lost 0 bases and the J segment 3 bases; nucleotides outside the gene matches: 8. The CDR3 region has the DNA TGTGCCAGCAGTGAAGCTCCCGGGACAGACCTCAATCAGCCCCAGCATTTT. Protein product: CASSEAPGTDLNQPQHF.